A single sample is the source of the 25 T cell receptor beta chains below, sequenced in a study of tumor and adjacent non-tumor tissue in lung cancer. This sample's RNA came from whole unsorted tissue. More than 3 cm separated this lung sample from the edge of the tumor. Three rounds of nested PCR, following a modified ARM-PCR protocol, produced the TCRbeta library. Via MiXCR, TCRdb re-called the multiplex PCR reads, giving one row per CDR3 protein. The table lists some 100,000 distinct CDR3 sequences, 65% of them singletons. The specimen sequenced was distant non-tumor lung tissue. All receptors come from a man younger than 40 with non-small cell lung cancer.

A note on this clonotype: The CDR3 ends on some other residue instead of the conserved phenylalanine or tryptophan, so this is likely a read error. This chain joins TRBV11-2 and TRBJ2-5; 7 nucleotides agree with TRBD2. V lost 6 bases and J lost 4; bases outside the gene matches: 2. Germline assignment: CDR1 SGHAT and CDR2 FQNNGV. CDR3 length equals 12 residues. Here the CDR3 DNA reads TGTGCCAGCAGAGGGAGGGTAGAGACCCAGTACTTA. Its translation is CASRGRVETQYL.

The CDR3 DNA sequence: TGCGCCAGCAGCATGTCGGGCTCCTACAATGAGCAGTTCTTC. This gives the protein CASSMSGSYNEQFF. The genes are TRBV5-1 and TRBJ2-1; unclear D gene. The CDR3 runs 14 residues. The V end was cut by 4 bases, the J end by 0 bases, with 8 bases between. Per the germline V gene, CDR1 is SGHRS and CDR2 is YFSETQ. The full variable domain, with the rest looked up from reference TRBV5-1 and TRBJ2-1, is KAGVTQTPRYLIKTRGQQVTLSCSPISGHRSVSWYQQTPGQGLQFLFEYFSETQRNKGNFPGRFSGRQFSNSRSEMNVSTLELGDSALYLCASSMSGSYNEQFFGPGTRLTVL.

The DNA of the CDR3 is TGTGCCAGCAGCTCGCTAAGCGGGAGGGCCCGGGAGACCCAGTACTTC. Protein: CASSSLSGRARETQYF. V usage is TRBV11-2 and J usage is TRBJ2-5; 10 bases are a match to TRBD2. Germline-derived CDR1 and CDR2 are SGHAT and FQNNGV. The CDR3 covers 16 residues. The V and J ends lost 4 bases and 5 bases, in that order; junction bases with no gene match: 10.

Notes on this clonotype: A much larger clone lies a single base off, so this may be a read error. The genes are TRBV20-1 and TRBJ1-2; D gene uncertain. The CDR3 is 14 residues long. V lost 0 bases, J lost 2 bases, and 10 bases lay in between. In germline, CDR1 is DFQATT, CDR2 SNEGSKA (reference sequence). The CDR3 loop is CSAREWGSNYGYTF. DNA for the CDR3: TGCAGTGCTAGAGAGTGGGGATCAAACTATGGCTACACCTTC.

In regard to this clonotype: One junction end disagrees with the germline gene, perhaps due to a read error. The chain carries TRBV11-2 and TRBJ1-5; D is uncertain. CDR3 length equals 14 residues. CDR1 and CDR2 from the germline V gene are SGHAT and FQNNGV. CDR3 in DNA: TGTGCCAGCAGCGTCGGCACTTTCGATCAGCCCCAACATTTT. It yields the protein CASSVGTFDQPQHF.

Remarks on this clonotype: A junction end diverges from the germline sequence, so it may reflect a read error. The rearrangement uses TRBV24-1 and TRBJ2-3; tentative D call: TRBD2 (5 bases). The germline gives CDR1 KGHDR, CDR2 SFDVKD. CDR3 size: 13 residues. Here the CDR3 reads CATSSGSIDTQYF. The DNA for the CDR3 is TGTGCCACAAGCAGCGGAAGCATAGATACGCAGTATTTT.

Comment on this clonotype: Germline is not matched at one junction end, which may reflect a read error. The J gene is TRBJ2-2, the V gene TRBV6-5; the match to TRBD1 covers 11 bases. Germline V CDR1 and CDR2: MNHEY, SVGAGI. The CDR3 is made up of 17 amino acids. The CDR3: CASSMGQGGGIIGELFF. DNA for the CDR3: TGCGCCAGCAGTATGGGACAGGGGGGCGGAATCATCGGGGAGCTGTTTTTT.

This clonotype turned up a few times. The chain couples TRBV10-2 to TRBJ2-7; TRBD1 matches at 9 bases. CDR3 length: 15 amino acids. Trimming cost V 3 bases and J 3 bases; bases outside gene matches: 6. Germline V gives CDR1 WSHSY, CDR2 SAAADI. The DNA of the CDR3 is TGCGCCAGCAGTGACTCTGGGACAGGGAACTACGAGCAGTACGTC. Encoded protein: CASSDSGTGNYEQYV.

This clonotype was counted many times. The V call is TRBV4-1, the J call TRBJ2-7; 9 nucleotides line up with TRBD1. CDR1 and CDR2 (germline): MGHRA, YSYEKL. V was pared by 0 bases and J by 2 bases, with 5 bases of the junction left unmatched. CDR3 size: 16 residues. The CDR3 bases are TGCGCCAGCAGCCAAGAGGGCGGGACAGGGACCTACGAGCAGTACTTC. It encodes CASSQEGGTGTYEQYF.

As to this clonotype: One junction end disagrees with the germline gene, perhaps due to a read error. The rearrangement links TRBV11-2 to TRBJ2-1, with D possibly TRBD2 on 5 matching bases. Germline CDR1 reads SGHAT; CDR2 reads FQNNGV. The CDR3 consists of 16 residues. This CDR3 reads CAGSLDLGRTYNEQFF. The CDR3 DNA reads TGTGCCGGCAGCTTAGATTTGGGGAGAACCTACAATGAGCAGTTCTTC. Complete variable domain (other parts from reference TRBV11-2 and TRBJ2-1): EAGVAQSPRYKIIEKRQSVAFWCNPISGHATLYWYQQILGQGPKLLIQFQNNGVVDDSQLPKDRFSAERLKGVDSTLKIQPAKLEDSAVYLCAGSLDLGRTYNEQFFGPGTRLTVL.

For this clonotype: A much larger clone lies one base from this, so it may be a read error. This CDR3 reads CSSRLAGDEYTHYF. DNA for the CDR3: TGCAGCTCCCGACTAGCGGGAGATGAGTATACGCATTATTTT. The chain joins TRBV29-1 to TRBJ2-3; 12 bases map to TRBD2. The CDR3 extends over 14 amino acids. Germline V lookup: CDR1 SQVTM, CDR2 ANQGSEA.

The chain has TRBV11-3 and TRBJ2-3; tentatively, D is TRBD1 or TRBD2 (5 bases each). The CDR3 contains 15 residues. Germline CDR1 SGHNT, CDR2 YENEEA. V lost 6 bases and J lost 6, with 19 bases in between. The CDR3 loop reads CASRLGCGDRDTQYF. In DNA, the CDR3 is TGTGCCAGCAGATTGGGTTGTGGGGACCGCGATACGCAGTATTTT.

About this clonotype itself: The junction and the germline gene differ at one end; a read error may be behind it. The chain uses TRBV5-4 and TRBJ1-1; D is undetermined. The germline V gene has CDR1 SGHNT and CDR2 YYREEE (reference sequence). The CDR3 totals 13 residues. The CDR3 reads CARSLDSWAETFF. Here the CDR3 DNA reads TGTGCCAGGAGCTTGGATTCGTGGGCTGAAACTTTCTTT.

Regarding this clonotype: At one end the junction does not follow the germline gene, possibly because of a read error. The chain combines TRBV24-1 with TRBJ2-6; the D call may be TRBD1 or TRBD2 (5 bases each). This CDR3 comprises 19 residues. CDR1 is KGHDR and CDR2 is SFDVKD in the germline V gene. The chain's CDR3 is CATSDNSGTGSSGTNVPTF. Here the CDR3 DNA reads TGTGCCACCAGTGACAACTCCGGGACGGGAAGCTCTGGGACCAACGTCCCGACTTTC.

This clonotype was found once. The CDR3 carries no conserved terminal phenylalanine or tryptophan, so it likely arises from a read error. This chain joins TRBV20-1 and TRBJ2-5; TRBD2 agrees at 14 bases. After removal of 5 bases from V and 11 bases from J, the junction contained 16 bases not matched to a gene. The CDR3 has 16 residues. CDR1 and CDR2 (germline): DFQATT, SNEGSKA (reference sequence). This CDR3 reads CSAPPWGTSGSSAQYI. The CDR3 coding sequence is TGCAGTGCTCCACCGTGGGGGACTAGCGGGAGCTCGGCTCAGTACATC.

The sample holds a few counts of this clonotype. Given a much more abundant clone one base away, this may be a read error. This sequence joins TRBV4-2 and TRBJ2-5; TRBD1 is a possible D gene (7 bases). Germline V gene sequence: CDR1 LGHNA, CDR2 YNFKEQ. This CDR3 spans 18 amino acids. The ends were cut back, 0 bases at V and 5 bases at J, with 22 bases in the middle. The CDR3 region has the DNA TGTGCCAGCAGCCAAGATAGGGGTAGCAGGGGGGCCCAGGAGACCCAGTACTTC. As protein: CASSQDRGSRGAQETQYF.

This clonotype was seen a few times. This sequence may be a read error, since a much larger clone differs from it by one base. V is TRBV4-3 and J is TRBJ1-2, with 8 bases fitting TRBD1. The CDR3 spans 15 residues. Germline CDR1 and CDR2: LGHNA and YSLEER. CDR3 residues: CAGSHPDRGGNGYTF. CDR3 in DNA: TGCGCCGGCAGCCATCCAGACAGGGGCGGGAATGGCTACACCTTC.

With regard to this clonotype: Possible read error: a much larger clone is one base away. V is TRBV29-1 and J is TRBJ1-4; D uncertain. Per germline, CDR1 SQVTM and CDR2 ANQGSEA. The V end was cut by 6 bases, the J end by 7 bases, with 21 bases between. The CDR3 spans 15 residues. CDR3 in DNA: TGCAGCGTGGCGGTGCTGCGGTTGAGCTCTGAAAAACTGTTTTTT. Translation: CSVAVLRLSSEKLFF. The whole variable domain, filled in from reference TRBV29-1 and TRBJ1-4, reads SAVISQKPSRDICQRGTSLTIQCQVDSQVTMMFWYRQQPGQSLTLIATANQGSEATYESGFVIDKFPISRPNLTFSTLTVSNMSPEDSSIYLCSVAVLRLSSEKLFFGSGTQLSVL.

As for this clonotype: Sequence at one end of the junction differs from germline and may be a read error. J is TRBJ2-1 and V is TRBV29-1; D gene ambiguous. The CDR3 consists of 13 residues. Germline assignment: CDR1 SQVTM and CDR2 ANQGSEA. The CDR3 DNA follows: TGCAGCGTTGAAGGGAGCGAGGCGCTTCCACAGCTCTTC. Its translation is CSVEGSEALPQLF.

This clonotype was observed a handful of times. A much larger clone differs from this one at a single base, so this may be a read error. The chain recombines TRBV28 with TRBJ2-1; 13 nucleotides line up with TRBD2. The CDR3 totals 15 residues. Trimming cost V 2 bases and J 9 bases; bases outside gene matches: 4. Per germline, CDR1 MDHEN and CDR2 SYDVKM. CDR3 region: CASSLGLAGASEQFF. DNA for the CDR3: TGTGCCAGCAGTTTAGGACTAGCGGGAGCAAGTGAGCAGTTCTTC.

With respect to this clonotype: Compared with germline, one end of the junction differs, possibly owing to a read error. V usage is TRBV4-2 and J usage is TRBJ1-4, with D uncertain. Germline CDR1 LGHNA, CDR2 YNFKEQ. The length of the CDR3 is 17 residues. The CDR3 protein is CGSSQEVGGRGGEKLFF. DNA of the CDR3: TGTGGCAGCAGCCAAGAGGTTGGTGGGCGCGGTGGTGAAAAACTGTTTTTT.

About this clonotype: The junction and the germline gene differ at one end; a read error may be behind it. V gene TRBV11-2 combines with J gene TRBJ1-6; D is unclear. Germline CDR1 is SGHAT and CDR2 is FQNNGV. This CDR3 has 16 amino acids. The CDR3 region is CASGLDSVAYNSPLHF. Here the CDR3 DNA reads TGTGCCAGCGGCTTAGACTCGGTAGCCTATAATTCACCCCTCCACTTT.

Details on this clonotype: A much larger clonotype is one base distant, so this may be a read error. This CDR3 fails to terminate in the conserved phenylalanine or tryptophan, so it likely reflects a read error. The chain joins TRBV4-3 to TRBJ2-7, with 11 bases identical to TRBD2. The CDR3 runs to 15 residues. The V gene's germline CDR1 is LGHNA and CDR2 YSLEER. With V trimmed by 4 bases and J by 1 base, 3 bases remained unmatched. CDR3 bases: TGCGCCAGCAGCCTCACTAGCGGGGGTTCCTACGAGCAGTACTTA. Its protein product is CASSLTSGGSYEQYL.

With regard to this clonotype: The CDR3 end shows no conserved phenylalanine or tryptophan, and so a read error is likely. The rearrangement uses TRBV6-5 and TRBJ1-5; a possible D gene is TRBD1 (6 bases). The CDR3 contains 18 residues. Trimming left V 10 bases short and J 2 bases short, with 27 bases between. Germline V CDR1 and CDR2: MNHEY, SVGAGI. The chain's CDR3 is CANPLLWGAPWCNQPQHS. For the CDR3, the DNA is TGTGCCAACCCCCTTCTTTGGGGGGCGCCATGGTGCAATCAGCCCCAGCATTCT.

At least ten counts were recorded for this clonotype. The gene calls are TRBV25-1 and TRBJ1-1; TRBD1 might be the D (5 bases). Germline-derived CDR1 and CDR2 are MGHDK and SYGVNS. The CDR3 totals 11 residues. Trimming took off 8 bases at V and 6 bases at J, with 10 bases between the two ends. The CDR3 protein is CASWGGAEAFF. CDR3 coding DNA: TGTGCCAGCTGGGGGGGGGCTGAAGCTTTCTTT.